The 10 T cell receptor beta chains in this list originate from one sample, sequenced in a study of blood T cell repertoires in COVID-19. TCRdb's table, derived via immunoSEQ multiplex PCR, lists solely in-frame clones and lacks some. The repertoire holds 150,000 to 200,000 clones, with under 95% as singletons. The sample comprised peripheral blood. These receptors all come from a man in his sixties with active or convalescent COVID-19.

The rearrangement joins TRBV5-6 to TRBJ2-5; a weak D match, TRBD2 (7 bases). V was trimmed by 6 bases and J by 2 bases, leaving 17 bases between them. From germline, CDR1 is SGHDT and CDR2 YYEEEE. The CDR3 contains 15 residues. CDR3 loop: CASNSPGGLQETQYF. CDR3 coding DNA: TGTGCCAGCAACTCCCCGGGGGGCTTGCAAGAGACCCAGTACTTC.

This chain connects TRBV1 to TRBJ2-1; the D segment call TRBD1 is taken from the table without a DNA check. TRBV1 is described as a pseudogene. The CDR3 loop spans 14 amino acids. CDR3 sequence reads: CTSSPRTGGNEQFF. CDR3 coding DNA: TGCACCAGCAGCCCAAGGACAGGGGGCAATGAGCAGTTCTTC.

This sequence joins TRBV6-5 and TRBJ1-2; tentative D call: TRBD1 (6 bases). The CDR3 totals 14 residues. Germline-derived CDR1 and CDR2 are MNHEY and SVGAGI. Trimming left V 2 bases short and J 6 bases short, with 13 bases between. CDR3 sequence: CASSYGLGANGYTF. The CDR3 bases are TGTGCCAGCAGTTACGGGTTGGGGGCGAATGGCTACACCTTC.

The chain couples TRBV2 to TRBJ1-6, with 7 bases that match TRBD1. Germline CDR1 SNHLY, CDR2 FYNNEI. The V segment lost 2 bases and the J segment 3 bases; nucleotides outside the gene matches: 1. The CDR3 sequence is 15 residues long. In DNA form, the CDR3 reads TGTGCCAGCAGTGAAAGACAGGGCTATAATTCACCCCTCCACTTT. This translates into CASSERQGYNSPLHF.

The V gene is TRBV5-1, the J gene TRBJ1-6, with D hard to call. Per germline, CDR1 SGHRS and CDR2 YFSETQ. CDR3 length: 15 residues. V was trimmed by 0 bases and J by 7 bases, leaving 11 bases between them. CDR3 sequence (DNA): TGCGCCAGCAGCTTGGGCGGGTCCGGGAATTCACCCCTCCACTTT. Amino acid sequence: CASSLGGSGNSPLHF.

V and J are TRBV11-1 and TRBJ2-5; 9 bases map to TRBD1. Per the germline V gene, CDR1 is SGHAT and CDR2 is FQDESV (reference sequence). The CDR3 covers 15 residues. J was trimmed by 2 bases and V by 4 bases; bases with no gene match: 5. CDR3 coding DNA: TGTGCCAGCAGCTGGTCGGGGACAGGGCAAGAGACCCAGTACTTC. Its protein product is CASSWSGTGQETQYF.

This clone has just a few counts. This sequence joins TRBV10-3 and TRBJ2-7, with D tentatively TRBD2 (5 bases). Trimming took off 1 base at V and 0 bases at J, with 16 bases between the two ends. The CDR3 extends over 17 amino acids. CDR1 and CDR2 from the germline V gene are ENHRY and SYGVKD. CDR3 in DNA: TGTGCCATCAGTGAGTATTACCGGGATCCTACCTCCTACGAGCAGTACTTC. Its protein product is CAISEYYRDPTSYEQYF.

The chain is built from TRBV12-2 and TRBJ1-4; the table's D call of TRBD1 was not tested on the DNA. TRBV12-2 is a recognized pseudogene. The CDR3 loop spans 15 amino acids. CDR3 sequence: CASRLEGDGNEKLFF. As DNA, the CDR3 is TGTGCAAGTCGCTTAGAGGGGGACGGAAATGAAAAACTGTTTTTT.

The V and J genes are TRBV4-2 and TRBJ1-2, with D hard to call. Trimming took 0 bases from V and 1 from J, leaving 9 bases between them. The CDR3 is 15 residues long. Germline V gene sequence: CDR1 LGHNA, CDR2 YNFKEQ. The DNA for the CDR3 is TGTGCCAGCAGCCAAGATACACCAATTAACTATGGCTACACCTTC. Protein sequence: CASSQDTPINYGYTF.

The chain carries TRBV9 and TRBJ1-3, with D hard to call. Per the germline V gene, CDR1 is SGDLS and CDR2 is YYNGEE. This CDR3 comprises 14 residues. The V end lost 3 bases, the J end lost 0 bases, and 7 bases lay between the germline ends. The CDR3, as DNA: TGTGCCAGCAGCGCCCTATCCTCTGGAAACACCATATATTTT. Protein: CASSALSSGNTIYF.